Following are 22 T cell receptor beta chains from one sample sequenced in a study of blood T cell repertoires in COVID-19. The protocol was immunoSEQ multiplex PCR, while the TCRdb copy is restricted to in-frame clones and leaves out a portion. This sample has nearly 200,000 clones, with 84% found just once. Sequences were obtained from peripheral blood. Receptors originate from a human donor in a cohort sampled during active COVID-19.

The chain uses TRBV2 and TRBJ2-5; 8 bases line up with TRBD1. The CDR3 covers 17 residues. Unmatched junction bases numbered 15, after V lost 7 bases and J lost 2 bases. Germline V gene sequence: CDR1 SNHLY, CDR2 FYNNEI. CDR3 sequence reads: CASNRGWSRFGQETQYF. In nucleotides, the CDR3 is TGTGCCAGCAACAGGGGGTGGAGCAGGTTTGGGCAAGAGACCCAGTACTTC.

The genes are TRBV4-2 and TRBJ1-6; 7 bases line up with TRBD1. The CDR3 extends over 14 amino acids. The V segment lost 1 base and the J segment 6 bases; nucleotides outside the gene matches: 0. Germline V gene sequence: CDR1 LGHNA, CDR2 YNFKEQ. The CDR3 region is CASSQGQGNSPLHF. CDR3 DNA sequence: TGTGCCAGCAGCCAAGGACAGGGTAATTCACCCCTCCACTTT.

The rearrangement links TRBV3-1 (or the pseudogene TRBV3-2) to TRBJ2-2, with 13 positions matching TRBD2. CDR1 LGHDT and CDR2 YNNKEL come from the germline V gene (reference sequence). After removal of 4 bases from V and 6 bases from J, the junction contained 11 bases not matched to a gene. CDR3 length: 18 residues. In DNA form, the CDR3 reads TGTGCCAGCAGCCCACATGGCGGGACTAGCGGGATGTCCGGGGAGCTGTTTTTT. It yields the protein CASSPHGGTSGMSGELFF.

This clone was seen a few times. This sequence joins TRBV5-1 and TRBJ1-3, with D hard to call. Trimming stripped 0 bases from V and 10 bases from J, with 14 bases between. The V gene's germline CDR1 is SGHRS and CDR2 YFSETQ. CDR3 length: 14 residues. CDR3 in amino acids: CASSLEPGAGTIYF. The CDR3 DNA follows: TGCGCCAGCAGCTTGGAGCCCGGAGCCGGGACCATATATTTT. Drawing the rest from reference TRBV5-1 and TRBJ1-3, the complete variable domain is KAGVTQTPRYLIKTRGQQVTLSCSPISGHRSVSWYQQTPGQGLQFLFEYFSETQRNKGNFPGRFSGRQFSNSRSEMNVSTLELGDSALYLCASSLEPGAGTIYFGEGSWLTVV.

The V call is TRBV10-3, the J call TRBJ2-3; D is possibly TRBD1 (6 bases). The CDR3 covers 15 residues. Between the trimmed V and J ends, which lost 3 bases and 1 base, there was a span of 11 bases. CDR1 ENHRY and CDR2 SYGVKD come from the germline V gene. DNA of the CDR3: TGTGCCATCAGTGACCAGGGGTTGGGCACAGATACGCAGTATTTT. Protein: CAISDQGLGTDTQYF.

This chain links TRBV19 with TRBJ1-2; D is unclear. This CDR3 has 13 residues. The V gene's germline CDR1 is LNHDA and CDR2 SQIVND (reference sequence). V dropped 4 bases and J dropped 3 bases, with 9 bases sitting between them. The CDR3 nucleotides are TGTGCCAGTAGTAGGGAGACGTACTATGGCTACACCTTC. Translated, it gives CASSRETYYGYTF.

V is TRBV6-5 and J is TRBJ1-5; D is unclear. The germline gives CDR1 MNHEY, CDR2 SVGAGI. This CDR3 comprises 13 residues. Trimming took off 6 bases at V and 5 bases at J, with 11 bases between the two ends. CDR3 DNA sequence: TGTGCCAGCAGGCGAAAACTGGATCAGCCCCAGCATTTT. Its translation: CASRRKLDQPQHF.

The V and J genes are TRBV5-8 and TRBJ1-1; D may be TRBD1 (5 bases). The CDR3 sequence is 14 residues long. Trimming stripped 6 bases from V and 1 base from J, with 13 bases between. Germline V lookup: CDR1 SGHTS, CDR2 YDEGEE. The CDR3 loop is CASNSDSWNTEAFF. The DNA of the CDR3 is TGTGCCAGCAACAGCGACAGCTGGAACACTGAAGCTTTCTTT. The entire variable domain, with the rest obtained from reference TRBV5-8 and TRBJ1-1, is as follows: EAGVTQSPTHLIKTRGQQATLRCSPISGHTSVYWYQQALGLGLQFLLWYDEGEERNRGNFPPRFSGRQFPNYSSELNVNALELEDSALYLCASNSDSWNTEAFFGQGTRLTVV.

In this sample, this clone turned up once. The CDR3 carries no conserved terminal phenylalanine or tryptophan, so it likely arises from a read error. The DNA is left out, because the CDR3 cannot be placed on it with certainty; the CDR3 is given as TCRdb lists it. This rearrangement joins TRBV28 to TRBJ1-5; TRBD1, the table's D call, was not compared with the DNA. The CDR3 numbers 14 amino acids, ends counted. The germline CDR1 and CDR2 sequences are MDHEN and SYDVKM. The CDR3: CASSDRAKPGQWRI.

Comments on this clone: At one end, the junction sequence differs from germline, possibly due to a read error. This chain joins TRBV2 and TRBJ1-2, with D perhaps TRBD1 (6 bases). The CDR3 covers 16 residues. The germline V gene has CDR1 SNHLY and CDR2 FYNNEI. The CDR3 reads CARSEWGGAVNYGYTF. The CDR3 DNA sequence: TGTGCCCGCAGTGAATGGGGGGGGGCCGTTAACTATGGCTACACCTTC.

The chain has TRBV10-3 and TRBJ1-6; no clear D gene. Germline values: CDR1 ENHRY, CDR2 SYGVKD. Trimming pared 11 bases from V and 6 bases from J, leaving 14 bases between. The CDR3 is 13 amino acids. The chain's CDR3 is CAARVESNSPLHF. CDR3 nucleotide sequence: TGTGCCGCGCGCGTCGAATCTAATTCACCCCTCCACTTT.

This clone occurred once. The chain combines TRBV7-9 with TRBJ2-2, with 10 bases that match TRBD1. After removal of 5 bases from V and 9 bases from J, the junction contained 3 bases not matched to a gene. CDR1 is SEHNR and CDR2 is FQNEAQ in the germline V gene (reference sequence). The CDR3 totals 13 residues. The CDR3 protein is CASSRQGARELFF. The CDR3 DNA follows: TGTGCCAGCAGCCGACAGGGGGCGAGGGAGCTGTTTTTT.

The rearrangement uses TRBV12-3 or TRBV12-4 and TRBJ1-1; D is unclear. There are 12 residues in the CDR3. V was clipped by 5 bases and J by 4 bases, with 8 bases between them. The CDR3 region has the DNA TGTGCCAGCAGTCAAACATTCACTGAAGCTTTCTTT. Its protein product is CASSQTFTEAFF.

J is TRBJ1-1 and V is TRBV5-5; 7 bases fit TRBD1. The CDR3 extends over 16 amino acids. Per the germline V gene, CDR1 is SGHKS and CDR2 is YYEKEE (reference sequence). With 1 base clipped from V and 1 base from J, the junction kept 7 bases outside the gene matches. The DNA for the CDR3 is TGTGCCAGCAGCTTGCAGGCAGGGGGATCGAACACTGAAGCTTTCTTT. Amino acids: CASSLQAGGSNTEAFF.

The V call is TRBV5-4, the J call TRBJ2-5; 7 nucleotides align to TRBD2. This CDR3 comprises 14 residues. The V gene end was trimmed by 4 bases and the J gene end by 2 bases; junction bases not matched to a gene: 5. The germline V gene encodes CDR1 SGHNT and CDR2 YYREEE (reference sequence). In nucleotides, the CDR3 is TGTGCCAGCAGCCTTTTGGGGGGGCAAGAGACCCAGTACTTC. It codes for CASSLLGGQETQYF.

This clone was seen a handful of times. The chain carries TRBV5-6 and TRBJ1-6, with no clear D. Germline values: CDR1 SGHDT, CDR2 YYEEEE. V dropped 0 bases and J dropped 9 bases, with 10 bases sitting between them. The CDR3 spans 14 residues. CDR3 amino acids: CASSLAGYSSPLHF. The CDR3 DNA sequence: TGTGCCAGCAGCTTGGCCGGGTATTCTTCACCCCTCCACTTT.

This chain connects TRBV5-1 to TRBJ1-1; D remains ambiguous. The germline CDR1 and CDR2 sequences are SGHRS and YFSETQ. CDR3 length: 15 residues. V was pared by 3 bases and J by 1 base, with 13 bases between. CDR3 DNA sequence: TGCGCCAGCAGCTCGCGCGGACGGGAGAACACTGAAGCTTTCTTT. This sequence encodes CASSSRGRENTEAFF.

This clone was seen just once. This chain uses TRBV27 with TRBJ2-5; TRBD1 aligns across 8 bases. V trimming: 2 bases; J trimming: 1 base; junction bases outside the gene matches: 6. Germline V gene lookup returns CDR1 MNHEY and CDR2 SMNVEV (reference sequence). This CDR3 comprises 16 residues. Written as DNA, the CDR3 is TGTGCCAGCAGTTTAGGGACAGGTCGACCCCAAGAGACCCAGTACTTC. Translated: CASSLGTGRPQETQYF.

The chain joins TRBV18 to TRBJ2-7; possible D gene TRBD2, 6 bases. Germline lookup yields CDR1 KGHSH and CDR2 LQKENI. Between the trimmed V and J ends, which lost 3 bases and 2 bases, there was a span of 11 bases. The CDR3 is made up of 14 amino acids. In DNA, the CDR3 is TGTGCCAGCTCACCGGCACGGGAGCCCTACGAGCAGTACGTC. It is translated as CASSPAREPYEQYV.

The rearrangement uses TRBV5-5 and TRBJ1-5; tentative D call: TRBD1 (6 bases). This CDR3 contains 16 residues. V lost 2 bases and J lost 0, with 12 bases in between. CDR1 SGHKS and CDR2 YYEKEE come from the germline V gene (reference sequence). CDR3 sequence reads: CASSFGGPRSNQPQHF. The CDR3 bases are TGTGCCAGCAGCTTTGGGGGCCCGCGTAGCAATCAGCCCCAGCATTTT.

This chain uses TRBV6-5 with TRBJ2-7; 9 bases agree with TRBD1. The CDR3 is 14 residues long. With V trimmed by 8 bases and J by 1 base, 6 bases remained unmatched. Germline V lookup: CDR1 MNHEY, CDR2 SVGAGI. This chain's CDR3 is CASAPGTGSYEQYF. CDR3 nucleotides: TGTGCCAGCGCCCCCGGGACAGGGTCCTACGAGCAGTACTTC.

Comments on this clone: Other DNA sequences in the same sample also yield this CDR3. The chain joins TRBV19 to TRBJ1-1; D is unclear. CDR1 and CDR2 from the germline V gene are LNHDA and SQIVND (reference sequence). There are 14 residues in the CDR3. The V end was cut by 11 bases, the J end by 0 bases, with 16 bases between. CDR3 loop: CASSRQVLNTEAFF. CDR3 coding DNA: TGTGCCTCCTCTCGTCAGGTTCTGAACACTGAAGCTTTCTTT. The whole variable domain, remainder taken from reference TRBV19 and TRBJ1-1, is DGGITQSPKYLFRKEGQNVTLSCEQNLNHDAMYWYRQDPGQGLRLIYYSQIVNDFQKGDIAEGYSVSREKKESFPLTVTSAQKNPTAFYLCASSRQVLNTEAFFGQGTRLTVV.